These T cell receptor beta chains were read from a single sample in a study of T cell responses to AZD1222 COVID-19 vaccine. Profiled with immunoSEQ multiplex PCR; TCRdb holds only in-frame clones, not every one. Seen here are 150,000 to 200,000 clones, 85% to 95% observed once, and the top ten hold over 7.5%. The source material was peripheral blood, sampled on day 0 of AZD1222 vaccination. All receptors derive from an adult in good health. CDR3s include the opening cysteine and the closing phenylalanine or tryptophan. The D gene is left open where the match is weak.

d_call | j_call | v_call | cdr3_aa | cdr3_nt
. | TRBJ1-6 | TRBV19 | CATRDETYSPLHF | TGTGCCACCCGGGACGAAACTTATTCACCCCTCCACTTT
TRBD1 | TRBJ1-4 | TRBV19 | CASTERQGRFNEKLFF | TGTGCCAGCACTGAACGACAGGGTCGGTTTAATGAAAAACTGTTTTTT
TRBD1 | TRBJ2-5 | TRBV25-1 | CASSSTGTGAGETQYF | TGTGCCAGCAGTTCCACCGGGACAGGGGCCGGTGAGACCCAGTACTTC
. | TRBJ1-4 | TRBV9 | CASSVGPRVNEKLFF | TGTGCCAGCAGCGTAGGGCCGCGTGTTAATGAAAAACTGTTTTTT
. | TRBJ1-1 | TRBV7-2 | CASSQDRFLNTEAFF | TGTGCCAGCAGCCAGGACAGATTTTTGAACACTGAAGCTTTCTTT
. | TRBJ2-5 | TRBV25-1 | CASSEFSGLTETQYF | TGTGCCAGCAGTGAATTTTCAGGACTAACGGAGACCCAGTACTTC
. | TRBJ1-1 | TRBV7-3 | CASSLISEMNTEAFF | TGTGCCAGCAGCTTAATCAGTGAGATGAACACTGAAGCTTTCTTT
. | TRBJ1-1 | TRBV7-7 | CASSPVRGLAGTEAFF | TGTGCTAGCAGCCCGGTGCGGGGCCTCGCGGGGACTGAAGCTTTCTTT
. | TRBJ1-2 | TRBV28 | CASGTVNYGYTF | TGTGCCAGCGGAACAGTAAACTATGGCTACACCTTC
. | TRBJ2-7 | TRBV24-1 | CATSDSIDEQYF | TGTGCCACCAGTGATTCTATCGACGAGCAGTACTTC
. | TRBJ2-1 | TRBV30 | CASRSGYNEQFF | TGTGCCAGCCGTTCAGGGTACAATGAGCAGTTCTTC
. | TRBJ1-6 | TRBV30 | CAWSVRGVGSPLHF | TGTGCCTGGAGTGTACGGGGGGTCGGTTCACCCCTCCACTTT
TRBD1 | TRBJ2-2 | TRBV7-9 | CASSFPRQGAPGELFF | TGTGCCAGCAGCTTCCCACGTCAGGGGGCCCCCGGGGAGCTGTTTTTT
. | TRBJ2-7 | TRBV25-1 | CASRAGISFIGEQYF | TGTGCCAGCAGGGCCGGGATCTCTTTCATCGGGGAGCAGTACTTC
TRBD1 | TRBJ2-2 | TRBV24-1 | CATSSGTGNTGELFF | TGTGCCACCAGTTCCGGGACAGGGAACACCGGGGAGCTGTTTTTT
TRBD2 | TRBJ2-1 | TRBV5-4 | CASSLAGGNNEQFF | TGTGCCAGCAGTTTAGCGGGAGGCAACAATGAGCAGTTCTTC